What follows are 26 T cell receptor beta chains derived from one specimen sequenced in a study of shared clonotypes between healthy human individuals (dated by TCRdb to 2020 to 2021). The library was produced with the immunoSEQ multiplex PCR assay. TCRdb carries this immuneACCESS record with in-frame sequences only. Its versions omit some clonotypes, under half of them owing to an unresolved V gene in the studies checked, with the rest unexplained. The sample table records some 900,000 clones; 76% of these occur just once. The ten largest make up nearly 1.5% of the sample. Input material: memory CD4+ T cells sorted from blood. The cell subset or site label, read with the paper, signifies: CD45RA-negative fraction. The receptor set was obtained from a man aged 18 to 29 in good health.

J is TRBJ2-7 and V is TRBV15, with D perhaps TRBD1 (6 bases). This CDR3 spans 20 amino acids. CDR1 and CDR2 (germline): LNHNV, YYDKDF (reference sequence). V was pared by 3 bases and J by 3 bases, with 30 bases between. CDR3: CATSSGFPQGSPHDNYEQYF. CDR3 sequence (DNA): TGTGCCACCAGCAGCGGCTTCCCACAGGGATCACCCCACGATAACTACGAGCAGTACTTC.

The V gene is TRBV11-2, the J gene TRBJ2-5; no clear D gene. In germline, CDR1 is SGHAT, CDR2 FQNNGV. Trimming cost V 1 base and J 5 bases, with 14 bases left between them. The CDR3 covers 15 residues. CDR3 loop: CASSLVPSPRETQYF. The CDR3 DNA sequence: TGTGCCAGCAGCTTAGTACCCAGTCCGCGGGAGACCCAGTACTTC.

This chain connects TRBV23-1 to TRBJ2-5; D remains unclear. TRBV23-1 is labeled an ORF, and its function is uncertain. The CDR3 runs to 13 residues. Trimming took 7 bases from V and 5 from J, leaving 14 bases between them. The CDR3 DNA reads TGCGCCAGCACCCAAGGTGACTTGGAGACCCAGTACTTC. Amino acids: CASTQGDLETQYF.

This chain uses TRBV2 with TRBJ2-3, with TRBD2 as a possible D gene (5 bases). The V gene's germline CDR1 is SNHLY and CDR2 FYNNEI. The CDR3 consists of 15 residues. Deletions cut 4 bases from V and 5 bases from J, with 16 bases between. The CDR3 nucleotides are TGTGCCAGCAGTGCGGTCACTCGGAGGTTAGATACGCAGTATTTT. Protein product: CASSAVTRRLDTQYF. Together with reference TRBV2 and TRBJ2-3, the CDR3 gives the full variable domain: EPEVTQTPSHQVTQMGQEVILRCVPISNHLYFYWYRQILGQKVEFLVSFYNNEISEKSEIFDDQFSVERPDGSNFTLKIRSTKLEDSAMYFCASSAVTRRLDTQYFGPGTRLTVL.

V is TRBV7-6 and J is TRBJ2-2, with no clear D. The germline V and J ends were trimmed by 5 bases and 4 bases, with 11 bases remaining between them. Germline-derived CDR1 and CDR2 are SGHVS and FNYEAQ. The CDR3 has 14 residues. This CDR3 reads CASSARLGTGELFF. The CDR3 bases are TGTGCCAGCAGCGCTCGGTTGGGCACCGGGGAGCTGTTTTTT. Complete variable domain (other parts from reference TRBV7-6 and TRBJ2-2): GAGVSQSPRYKVTKRGQDVALRCDPISGHVSLYWYRQALGQGPEFLTYFNYEAQQDKSGLPNDRFSAERPEGSISTLTIQRTEQRDSAMYRCASSARLGTGELFFGEGSRLTVL.

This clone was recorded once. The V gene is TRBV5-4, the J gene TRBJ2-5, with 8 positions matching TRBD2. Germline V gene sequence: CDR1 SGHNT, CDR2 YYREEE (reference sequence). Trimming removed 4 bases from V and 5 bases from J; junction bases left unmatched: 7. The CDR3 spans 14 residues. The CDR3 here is CASSRAGAAETQYF. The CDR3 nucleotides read TGTGCCAGCAGCAGAGCGGGAGCGGCGGAGACCCAGTACTTC. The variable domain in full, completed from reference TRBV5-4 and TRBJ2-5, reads ETGVTQSPTHLIKTRGQQVTLRCSSQSGHNTVSWYQQALGQGPQFIFQYYREEENGRGNFPPRFSGLQFPNYSSELNVNALELDDSALYLCASSRAGAAETQYFGPGTRLLVL.

The CDR3 region is CASSPAHSSYNSPLHF. CDR3 nucleotide sequence: TGTGCCAGCAGTCCAGCACATAGCTCCTATAATTCACCCCTCCACTTT. The chain employs TRBV2 and TRBJ1-6; D is unclear. The CDR3 length is 16 residues. V was pared by 5 bases and J by 0 bases, with 11 bases between. Germline loops: CDR1 SNHLY, CDR2 FYNNEI. Variable domain in full (rest from reference TRBV2 and TRBJ1-6): EPEVTQTPSHQVTQMGQEVILRCVPISNHLYFYWYRQILGQKVEFLVSFYNNEISEKSEIFDDQFSVERPDGSNFTLKIRSTKLEDSAMYFCASSPAHSSYNSPLHFGNGTRLTVT.

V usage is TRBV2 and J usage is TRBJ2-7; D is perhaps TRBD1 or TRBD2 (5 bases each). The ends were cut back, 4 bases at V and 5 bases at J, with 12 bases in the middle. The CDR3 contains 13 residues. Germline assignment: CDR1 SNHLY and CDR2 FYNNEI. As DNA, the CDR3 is TGTGCCAGCAGTGCATGGGGGTACGACGAGCAGTACTTC. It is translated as CASSAWGYDEQYF.

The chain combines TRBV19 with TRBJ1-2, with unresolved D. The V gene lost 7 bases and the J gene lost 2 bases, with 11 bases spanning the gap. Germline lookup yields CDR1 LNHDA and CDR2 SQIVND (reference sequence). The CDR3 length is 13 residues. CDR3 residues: CASNPVSNYGYTF. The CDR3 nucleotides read TGTGCCAGTAATCCGGTCTCCAACTATGGCTACACCTTC.

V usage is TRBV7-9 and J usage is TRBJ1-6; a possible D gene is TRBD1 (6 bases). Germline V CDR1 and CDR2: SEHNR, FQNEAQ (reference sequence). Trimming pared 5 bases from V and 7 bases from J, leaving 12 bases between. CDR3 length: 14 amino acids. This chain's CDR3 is CASSTTGINSPLHF. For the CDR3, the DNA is TGTGCCAGCAGCACAACAGGGATCAATTCACCCCTCCACTTT.

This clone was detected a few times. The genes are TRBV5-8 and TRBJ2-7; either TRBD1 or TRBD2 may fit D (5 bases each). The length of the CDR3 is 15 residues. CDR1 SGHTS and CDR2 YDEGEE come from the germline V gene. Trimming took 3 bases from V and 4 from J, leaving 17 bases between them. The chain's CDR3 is CASSYQGTVPYEQYF. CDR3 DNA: TGTGCCAGCAGCTACCAAGGGACGGTGCCATACGAGCAGTACTTC.

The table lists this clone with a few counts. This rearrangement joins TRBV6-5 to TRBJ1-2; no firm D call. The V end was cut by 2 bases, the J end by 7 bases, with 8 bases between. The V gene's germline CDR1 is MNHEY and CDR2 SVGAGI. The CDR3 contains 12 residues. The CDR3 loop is CASSYEKGGYTF. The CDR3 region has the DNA TGTGCCAGCAGTTACGAGAAGGGTGGCTACACCTTC.

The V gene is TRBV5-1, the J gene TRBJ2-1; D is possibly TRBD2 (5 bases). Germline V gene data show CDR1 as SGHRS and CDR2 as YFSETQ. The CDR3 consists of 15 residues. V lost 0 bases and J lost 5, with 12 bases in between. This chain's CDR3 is CASSLVLARNNEQFF. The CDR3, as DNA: TGCGCCAGCAGCTTGGTTCTAGCTCGGAACAATGAGCAGTTCTTC.

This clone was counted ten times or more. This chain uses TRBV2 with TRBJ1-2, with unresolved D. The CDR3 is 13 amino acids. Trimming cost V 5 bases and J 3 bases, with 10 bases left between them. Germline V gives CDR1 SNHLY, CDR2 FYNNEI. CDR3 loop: CASSIRPDYGYTF. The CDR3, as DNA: TGTGCCAGCAGTATTAGGCCTGACTATGGCTACACCTTC. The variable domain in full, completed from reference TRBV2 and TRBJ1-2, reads EPEVTQTPSHQVTQMGQEVILRCVPISNHLYFYWYRQILGQKVEFLVSFYNNEISEKSEIFDDQFSVERPDGSNFTLKIRSTKLEDSAMYFCASSIRPDYGYTFGSGTRLTVV.

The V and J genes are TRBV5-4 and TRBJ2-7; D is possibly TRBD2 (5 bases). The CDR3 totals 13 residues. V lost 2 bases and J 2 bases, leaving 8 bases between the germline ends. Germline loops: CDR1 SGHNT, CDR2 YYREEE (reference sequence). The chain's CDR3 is CASSLRGTYEQYF. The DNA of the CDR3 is TGTGCCAGCAGCTTACGGGGAACCTACGAGCAGTACTTC.

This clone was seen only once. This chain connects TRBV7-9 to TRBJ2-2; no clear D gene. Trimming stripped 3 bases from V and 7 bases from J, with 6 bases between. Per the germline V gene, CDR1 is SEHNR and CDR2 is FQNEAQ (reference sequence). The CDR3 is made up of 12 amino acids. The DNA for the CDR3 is TGTGCCAGCAGCTTCCGAATCGGGGAGCTGTTTTTT. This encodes CASSFRIGELFF. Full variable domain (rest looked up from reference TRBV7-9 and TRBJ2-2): DTGVSQNPRHKITKRGQNVTFRCDPISEHNRLYWYRQTLGQGPEFLTYFQNEAQLEKSRLLSDRFSAERPKGSFSTLEIQRTEQGDSAMYLCASSFRIGELFFGEGSRLTVL.

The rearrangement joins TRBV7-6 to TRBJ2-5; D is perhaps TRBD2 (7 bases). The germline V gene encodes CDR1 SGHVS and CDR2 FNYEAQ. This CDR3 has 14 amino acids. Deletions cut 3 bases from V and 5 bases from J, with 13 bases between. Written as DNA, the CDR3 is TGTGCCAGCAGCTTGGGGGGGCTTAGGGAGACCCAGTACTTC. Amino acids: CASSLGGLRETQYF.

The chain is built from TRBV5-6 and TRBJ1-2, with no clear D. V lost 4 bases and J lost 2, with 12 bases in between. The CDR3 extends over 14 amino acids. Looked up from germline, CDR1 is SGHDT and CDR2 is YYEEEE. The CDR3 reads CASSRQQINYGYTF. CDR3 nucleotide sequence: TGTGCCAGCAGCCGGCAGCAAATAAACTATGGCTACACCTTC.

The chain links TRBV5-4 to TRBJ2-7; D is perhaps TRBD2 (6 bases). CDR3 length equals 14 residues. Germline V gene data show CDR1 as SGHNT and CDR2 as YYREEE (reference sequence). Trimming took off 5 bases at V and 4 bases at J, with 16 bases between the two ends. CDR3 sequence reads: CASSAGTDLYEQYF. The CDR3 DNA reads TGTGCCAGCAGTGCGGGGACGGACTTATACGAGCAGTACTTC.

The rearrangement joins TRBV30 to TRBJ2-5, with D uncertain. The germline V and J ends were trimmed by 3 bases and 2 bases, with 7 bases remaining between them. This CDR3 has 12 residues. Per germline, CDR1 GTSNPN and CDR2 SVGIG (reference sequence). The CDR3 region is CAWRLGQETQYF. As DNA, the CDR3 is TGTGCCTGGAGGTTAGGGCAAGAGACCCAGTACTTC.

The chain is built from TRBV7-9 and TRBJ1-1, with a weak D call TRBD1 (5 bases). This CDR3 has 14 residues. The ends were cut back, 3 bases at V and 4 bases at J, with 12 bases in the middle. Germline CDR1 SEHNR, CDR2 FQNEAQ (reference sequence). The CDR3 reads CASSLGRLSTEAFF. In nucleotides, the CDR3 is TGTGCCAGCAGCTTGGGACGGTTGAGCACTGAAGCTTTCTTT.

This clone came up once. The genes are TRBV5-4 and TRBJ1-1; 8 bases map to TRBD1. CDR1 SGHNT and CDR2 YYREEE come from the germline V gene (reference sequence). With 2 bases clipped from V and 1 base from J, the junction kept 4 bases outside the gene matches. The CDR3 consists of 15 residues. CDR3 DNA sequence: TGTGCCAGCAGCTTTGAGGACAGGGCGAACACTGAAGCTTTCTTT. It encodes CASSFEDRANTEAFF.

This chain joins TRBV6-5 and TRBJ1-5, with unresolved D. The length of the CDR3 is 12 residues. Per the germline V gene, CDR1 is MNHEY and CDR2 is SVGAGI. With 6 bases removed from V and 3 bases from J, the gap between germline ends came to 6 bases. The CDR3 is CASRGPNQPQHF. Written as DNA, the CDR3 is TGTGCCAGCAGAGGGCCCAATCAGCCCCAGCATTTT.

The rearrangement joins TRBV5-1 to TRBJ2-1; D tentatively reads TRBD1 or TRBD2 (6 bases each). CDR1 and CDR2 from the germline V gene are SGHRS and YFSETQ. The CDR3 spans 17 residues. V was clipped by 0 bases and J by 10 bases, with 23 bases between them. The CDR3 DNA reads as TGCGCCAGCAGCTTGGCCACGAGGGGGGCACCGACAAGGGAGCAGTTCTTC. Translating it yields CASSLATRGAPTREQFF.

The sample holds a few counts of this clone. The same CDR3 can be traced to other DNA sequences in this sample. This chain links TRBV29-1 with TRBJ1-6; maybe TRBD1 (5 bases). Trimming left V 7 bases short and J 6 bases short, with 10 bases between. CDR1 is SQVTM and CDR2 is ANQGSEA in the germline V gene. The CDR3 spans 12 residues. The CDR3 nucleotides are TGCAGCGCAAGGCAGGGTAATTCACCCCTCCACTTT. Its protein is CSARQGNSPLHF.

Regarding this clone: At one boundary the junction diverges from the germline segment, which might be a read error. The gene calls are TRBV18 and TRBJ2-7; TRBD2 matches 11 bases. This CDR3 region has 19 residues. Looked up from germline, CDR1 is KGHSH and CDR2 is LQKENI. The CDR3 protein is CASSPQVHRTSGLNYEQYF. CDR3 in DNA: TGTGCCAGCTCCCCACAGGTTCACCGGACTAGCGGGTTAAACTACGAGCAGTACTTC.